The clone carrying this TCR beta chain was detected only once. The source of the sample is a study of tumor-infiltrating lymphocytes in oesophageal squamous cell carcinoma. Using its own MiXCR run on the PCR reads, TCRdb lists one record per CDR3 protein. This table has 15,000 to 20,000 distinct CDR3 sequences, over 40% appearing once. Sequencing was carried out using normal esophageal tissue next to the tumor. The receptor was isolated from a female donor with esophageal squamous cell carcinoma.

Here the CDR3 reads CASSFGTSPNEQFF. For the CDR3, the DNA is TGTGCCAGCAGCTTCGGGACTAGCCCTAATGAGCAGTTCTTC. The V gene is TRBV11-2, the J gene TRBJ2-5, with TRBD2 matching 9 bases. The J call may be mistaken, given a closer DNA end match to TRBJ2-1. CDR1 and CDR2 (germline): SGHAT, FQNNGV. The CDR3 totals 14 residues.